The clone carrying this T cell receptor (beta chain) was recorded once. Antigen unknown. These data originate in a study of shared clonotypes between healthy human individuals. TCRdb's table, derived via immunoSEQ multiplex PCR, lists solely in-frame clones and lacks some. The sample includes about 1 million clones, about 75% of them seen just once. The CDR3 sequence is 12 residues long. The V and J ends lost 6 bases and 14 bases respectively, with 14 bases between them. In germline, CDR1 is MRHNA, CDR2 SNTAGT. Study-level findings and limits: Non-shared clonotypes showed lower generation probabilities than clonotypes common to all four donors.

Everyone who donated was a Caucasian adult who lived in Nashville, Tennessee. V is TRBV6-4 and J is TRBJ1-6; unclear D gene. Source material: memory CD4+ T cells sorted from blood. Subset: CD45RA-negative fraction. This sequence originates from a young man in good health. As DNA, the CDR3 is TGTGCCAGCAGGGGCACTAAGGGCACCCTCCACTTT. Translating gives CASRGTKGTLHF.